A single sample gave rise to the 15 T cell receptor beta chains below, sequenced in a study of CD8 T cells in Susac syndrome. It was with random hexamers that about 0.45 to 1 ug RNA was reverse transcribed. Each CDR3 protein is one row after TCRdb ran MiXCR on the immunoSEQ multiplex PCR reads. Counted here are 150,000 to 200,000 distinct CDR3 sequences, around 94% occurring once; the ten biggest clones make up 0.085% to 0.095%. Sequenced input: CD4+ T cells from PBMCs. The receptors here all came from a human donor with multiple sclerosis.

The chain recombines TRBV6-6 with TRBJ2-7, with TRBD2 matching 7 bases. The CDR3 is 16 amino acids. CDR1 is MNHNY, CDR2 SVGAGI, per germline (reference sequence). Trimming cost V 6 bases and J 3 bases; bases outside gene matches: 14. The CDR3 reads CASSHPGGQPYYEQYF. The CDR3 DNA reads TGTGCCAGCAGCCACCCGGGAGGACAACCTTACTACGAGCAGTACTTC.

The rearrangement joins TRBV3-1 to TRBJ2-6; no firm D call. CDR3 size: 14 residues. V gave up 11 bases and J gave up 0 bases, with 11 bases separating them. CDR1 is LGHDT and CDR2 is YNNKEL in the germline V gene (reference sequence). The CDR3 DNA reads TGTGCCGTCGGAGTGGGCTCTGGGGCCAACGTCCTGACTTTC. This encodes CAVGVGSGANVLTF.

The DNA for the CDR3 is TGCGCCAGCAGCCAAGTGGGTGGGGGAGAAGCTTACGAGCAGTACTTC. It translates to CASSQVGGGEAYEQYF. This chain connects TRBV4-3 to TRBJ2-7; possibly TRBD1 or TRBD2 for D (5 bases each). CDR1 is LGHNA, CDR2 YSLEER, per germline. Trimming removed 1 base from V and 4 bases from J, with 17 bases in between. The CDR3 covers 16 residues.

The chain joins TRBV20-1 to TRBJ2-6; no clear D. This CDR3 contains 13 residues. The ends were cut back, 5 bases at V and 0 bases at J, with 5 bases in the middle. Per germline, CDR1 DFQATT and CDR2 SNEGSKA (reference sequence). The CDR3 DNA sequence: TGCAGTGCTGAGCGCTCTGGGGCCAACGTCCTGACTTTC. This translates into CSAERSGANVLTF.

The gene calls are TRBV30 and TRBJ2-7; D remains unclear. Per germline, CDR1 GTSNPN and CDR2 SVGIG (reference sequence). V dropped 2 bases and J dropped 3 bases, with 11 bases sitting between them. This CDR3 has 13 residues. CDR3 residues: CAWSPQRFYEQYF. The CDR3 DNA follows: TGTGCCTGGAGTCCCCAACGTTTCTACGAGCAGTACTTC.

This chain links TRBV29-1 with TRBJ2-3; D unresolved. Germline CDR1 and CDR2: SQVTM and ANQGSEA. The CDR3 is 10 residues long. V lost 5 bases, J lost 6 bases, and 6 bases lay in between. The CDR3 DNA is TGCAGCGTTTTCGGGGATACGCAGTATTTT. Protein sequence: CSVFGDTQYF.

The chain combines TRBV10-3 with TRBJ2-1; weak D call: TRBD2 (6 bases). The V and J ends lost 10 bases and 10 bases respectively, with 20 bases between them. The germline V gene encodes CDR1 ENHRY and CDR2 SYGVKD. The CDR3 is made up of 13 amino acids. CDR3: CATPGTSPGEQFF. CDR3 in DNA: TGTGCCACACCCGGCACTAGCCCCGGAGAGCAGTTCTTC.

The CDR3 region is CASSQQDLAGGETQYF. The CDR3, as DNA: TGCGCCAGCAGCCAGCAGGACTTAGCGGGAGGAGAGACCCAGTACTTC. J is TRBJ2-5 and V is TRBV5-1; 10 bases align to TRBD2. Germline V gives CDR1 SGHRS, CDR2 YFSETQ. This CDR3 has 16 residues. With 4 bases clipped from V and 4 bases from J, the junction kept 10 bases outside the gene matches.

V is TRBV3-1 and J is TRBJ1-2, with a weak D call TRBD1 (5 bases). Trimming took off 3 bases at V and 8 bases at J, with 19 bases between the two ends. The CDR3 runs 15 residues. Germline-derived CDR1 and CDR2 are LGHDT and YNNKEL (reference sequence). This CDR3 reads CASSHREVGGDGYTF. The CDR3 bases are TGTGCCAGCAGCCATAGGGAAGTAGGAGGGGACGGCTACACCTTC.

The chain combines TRBV4-1 with TRBJ2-1, with TRBD2 identical over 10 bases. Trimming at V came to 4 bases and at J to 4 bases, leaving 4 bases not matched to a gene. The CDR3 extends over 15 amino acids. Germline lookup yields CDR1 MGHRA and CDR2 YSYEKL. CDR3 loop: CASSRGLADYNEQFF. In DNA form, the CDR3 reads TGCGCCAGCAGCCGCGGACTAGCGGATTACAATGAGCAGTTCTTC.

The chain is built from TRBV9 and TRBJ1-1; maybe TRBD1 (5 bases). CDR1 is SGDLS and CDR2 is YYNGEE in the germline V gene. The CDR3 contains 14 residues. The V and J ends lost 3 bases and 3 bases respectively, with 12 bases between them. In DNA form, the CDR3 reads TGTGCCAGCAGCGCTCTACAGGCGGACACTGAAGCTTTCTTT. It translates to CASSALQADTEAFF.

In its sample, this clonotype was seen a few times. The chain has TRBV3-1 and TRBJ2-2; D is ambiguous. The V gene lost 5 bases and the J gene lost 7 bases, with 5 bases spanning the gap. The CDR3 contains 11 residues. In germline, CDR1 is LGHDT, CDR2 YNNKEL (reference sequence). CDR3 sequence (DNA): TGTGCCAGCAGCTTGGTCGGGGAGCTGTTTTTT. Amino acids: CASSLVGELFF.

The chain joins TRBV28 to TRBJ1-2; D remains unclear. This CDR3 is 11 amino acids long. V was clipped by 3 bases and J by 3 bases, with 2 bases between them. CDR1 is MDHEN and CDR2 is SYDVKM in the germline V gene. In DNA, the CDR3 is TGTGCCAGCAGTTTTGACTATGGCTACACCTTC. It codes for CASSFDYGYTF.

This rearrangement joins TRBV4-1 to TRBJ1-1; D perhaps matches TRBD1 (5 bases). The CDR3 loop spans 16 amino acids. Germline CDR1 MGHRA, CDR2 YSYEKL. Trimming took off 2 bases at V and 6 bases at J, with 19 bases between the two ends. CDR3 coding DNA: TGCGCCAGCAGCCAACTGAGATCACTGGGCAGGGCTGAAGCTTTCTTT. It translates to CASSQLRSLGRAEAFF.

The V gene is TRBV7-9, the J gene TRBJ2-7; tentatively, D is TRBD1 (6 bases). The V gene lost 5 bases and the J gene lost 8 bases, with 10 bases spanning the gap. CDR1 is SEHNR and CDR2 is FQNEAQ in the germline V gene (reference sequence). The CDR3 loop spans 11 amino acids. The CDR3 protein is CASSRQAQQYF. CDR3 DNA: TGTGCCAGCAGCCGACAGGCGCAGCAGTACTTC.